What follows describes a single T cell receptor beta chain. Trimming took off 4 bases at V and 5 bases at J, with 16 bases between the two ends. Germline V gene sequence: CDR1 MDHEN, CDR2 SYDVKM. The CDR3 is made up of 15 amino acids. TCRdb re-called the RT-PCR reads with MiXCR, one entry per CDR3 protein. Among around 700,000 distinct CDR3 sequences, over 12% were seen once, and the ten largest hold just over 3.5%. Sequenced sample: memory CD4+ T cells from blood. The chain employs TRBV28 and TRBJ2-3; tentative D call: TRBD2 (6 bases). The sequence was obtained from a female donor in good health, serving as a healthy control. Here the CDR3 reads CASSSRGTPRDTQYF. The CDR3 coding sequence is TGTGCCAGCAGTTCACGGGGGACGCCGCGAGATACGCAGTATTTT.